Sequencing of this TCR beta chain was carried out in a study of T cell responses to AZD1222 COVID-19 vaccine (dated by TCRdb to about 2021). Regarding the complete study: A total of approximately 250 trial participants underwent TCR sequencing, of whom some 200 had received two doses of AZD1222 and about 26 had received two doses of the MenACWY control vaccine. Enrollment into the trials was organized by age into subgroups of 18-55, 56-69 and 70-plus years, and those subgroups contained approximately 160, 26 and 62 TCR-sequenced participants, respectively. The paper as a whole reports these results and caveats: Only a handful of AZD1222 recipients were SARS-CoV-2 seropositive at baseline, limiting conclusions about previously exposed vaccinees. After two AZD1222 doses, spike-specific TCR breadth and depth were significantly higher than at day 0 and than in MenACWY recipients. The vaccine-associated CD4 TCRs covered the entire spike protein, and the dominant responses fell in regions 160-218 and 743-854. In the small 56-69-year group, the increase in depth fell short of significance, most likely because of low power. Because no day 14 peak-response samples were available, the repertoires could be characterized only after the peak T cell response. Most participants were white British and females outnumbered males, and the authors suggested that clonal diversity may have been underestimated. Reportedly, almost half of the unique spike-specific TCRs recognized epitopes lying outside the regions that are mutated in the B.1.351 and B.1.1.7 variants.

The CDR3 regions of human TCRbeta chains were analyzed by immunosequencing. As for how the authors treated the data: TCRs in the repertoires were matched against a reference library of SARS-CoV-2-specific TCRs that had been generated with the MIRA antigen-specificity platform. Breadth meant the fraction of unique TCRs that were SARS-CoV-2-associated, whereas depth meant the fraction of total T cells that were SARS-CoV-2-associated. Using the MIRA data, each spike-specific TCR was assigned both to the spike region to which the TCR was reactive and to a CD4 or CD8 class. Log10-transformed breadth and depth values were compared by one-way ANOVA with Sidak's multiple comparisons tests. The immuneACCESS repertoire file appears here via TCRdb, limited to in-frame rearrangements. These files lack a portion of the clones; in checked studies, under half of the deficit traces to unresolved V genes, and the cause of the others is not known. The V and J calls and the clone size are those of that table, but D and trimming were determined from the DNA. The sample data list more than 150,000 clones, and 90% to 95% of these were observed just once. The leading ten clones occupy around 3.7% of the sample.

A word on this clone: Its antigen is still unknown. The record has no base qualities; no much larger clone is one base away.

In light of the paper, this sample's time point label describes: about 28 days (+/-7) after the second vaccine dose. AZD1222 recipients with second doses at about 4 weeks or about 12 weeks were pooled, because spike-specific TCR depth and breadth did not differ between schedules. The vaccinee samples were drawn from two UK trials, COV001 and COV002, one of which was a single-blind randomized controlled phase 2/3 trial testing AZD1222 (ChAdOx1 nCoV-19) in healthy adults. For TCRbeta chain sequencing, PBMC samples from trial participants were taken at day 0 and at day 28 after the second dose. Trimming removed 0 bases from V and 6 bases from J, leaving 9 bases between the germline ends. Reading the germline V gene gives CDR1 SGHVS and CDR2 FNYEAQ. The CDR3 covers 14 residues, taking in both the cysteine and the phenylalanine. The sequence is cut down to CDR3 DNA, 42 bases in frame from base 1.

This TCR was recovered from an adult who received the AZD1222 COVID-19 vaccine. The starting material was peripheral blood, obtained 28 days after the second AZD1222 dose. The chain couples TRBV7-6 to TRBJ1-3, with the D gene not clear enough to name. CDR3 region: CASSLAGKQNTIYF. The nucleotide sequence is TGTGCCAGCAGCTTAGCAGGGAAACAAAACACCATATATTTT.